This T cell receptor beta chain was retrieved from a study of long-term antiretroviral therapy in people with HIV. On the study more broadly: The oldest specimens predate the 2015 immediate-ART recommendation by about a decade. Findings and caveats of the study: HIV repertoires had narrower CDR3 length ranges than controls. Participants lacked recorded data on ART adherence, viral resistance or therapy changes. Post-ART diversity increased but stayed below transplant donor controls.

V lost 6 bases to trimming and J lost 7 bases; unmatched junction nucleotides: 6. Germline CDR1 MNHEY, CDR2 SVGAGI. This CDR3 has 13 residues. Survey level was the resolution at which the v3.0 immunoSEQ assay ran. The assay was immunoSEQ multiplex PCR, and TCRdb's table has in-frame clones only and misses some. This table holds tens of thousands of clones, 70% to 90% found once. Concerning this clone: Its antigen is currently unknown.

The source of this sequence is a man younger than 35 with HIV. Sequences were derived from unsorted PBMCs, sampled 1.1 years after starting antiretroviral therapy. The V and J genes are TRBV6-5 and TRBJ2-3; 8 nucleotides line up with TRBD1. CDR3 nucleotides: TGTGCCAGCAGCAGGGGGCTTTTGAATACGCAGTATTTT. Translating gives CASSRGLLNTQYF.